The 20 T cell receptor beta chains given below trace back to one sample, sequenced in a study of blood T cells in healthy people across ages. PCR was performed a second time for about 7 to 12 cycles using a sample-barcoded 5' primer and a J-beta primer mix. TCRdb reanalysed the 5' RACE reads using MiXCR and keeps one entry per CDR3 protein. Found here are more than 800,000 distinct CDR3 sequences, over 35% of them singletons; the top ten hold 18%. Sequenced: blood. The receptor set was obtained from a woman in her sixties in good health.

In this sample, this clonotype turned up a few times. The genes are TRBV20-1 and TRBJ2-7, with 10 bases fitting TRBD1. The CDR3 is made up of 14 amino acids. Germline lookup yields CDR1 DFQATT and CDR2 SNEGSKA (reference sequence). J gave up 3 bases and V 5 bases, and 7 bases lay outside the gene matches. The CDR3: CSAVRDRGVYEQYF. The CDR3 nucleotides are TGCAGTGCTGTCCGGGACAGGGGAGTCTACGAGCAGTACTTC.

This clonotype was counted ten times or more. The chain has TRBV27 and TRBJ2-3, with D possibly TRBD2 on 6 matching bases. CDR1 is MNHEY and CDR2 is SMNVEV in the germline V gene (reference sequence). The CDR3 loop spans 16 amino acids. Trimming stripped 5 bases from V and 10 bases from J, with 25 bases between. This CDR3 is CASSDRAGPTIRSQYF. CDR3 sequence (DNA): TGTGCCAGCAGTGACAGAGCGGGTCCGACGATCCGGTCGCAGTATTTT.

V is TRBV20-1 and J is TRBJ1-2, with D tentatively TRBD1 (6 bases). The CDR3 is 18 amino acids. From germline, CDR1 is DFQATT and CDR2 SNEGSKA (reference sequence). Trimming removed 0 bases from V and 4 bases from J, with 24 bases in between. CDR3 sequence: CSARDRPIRDIGSYGYTF. DNA for the CDR3: TGCAGTGCTAGAGATAGGCCAATACGGGACATCGGAAGCTATGGCTACACCTTC.

The V call is TRBV3-1, the J call TRBJ2-7, with D unresolved. V lost 4 bases, J lost 0 bases, and 10 bases lay in between. Germline-derived CDR1 and CDR2 are LGHDT and YNNKEL (reference sequence). The CDR3 length is 14 residues. CDR3: CASSLGRFSYEQYF. The CDR3 DNA sequence: TGTGCCAGCAGCCTGGGTCGGTTCTCCTACGAGCAGTACTTC.

This clonotype was found a few times. The genes are TRBV27 and TRBJ2-5; D remains unclear. Germline V lookup: CDR1 MNHEY, CDR2 SMNVEV (reference sequence). V gave up 2 bases and J gave up 1 base, with 11 bases separating them. The CDR3 is 15 amino acids. The CDR3 DNA sequence: TGTGCCAGCAGTTTAACGGTAAAGGGCCAAGAGACCCAGTACTTC. Its protein is CASSLTVKGQETQYF.

Comments on this clonotype: At one end the junction does not follow the germline gene, possibly because of a read error. Here the CDR3 DNA reads TGTGTCAGCGCAGGGGTGACTAATGAAAGACTGTTTTTT. Translating it yields CVSAGVTNERLFF. The chain joins TRBV7-9 to TRBJ1-4; a possible D gene is TRBD1 (6 bases). CDR1 SEHNR and CDR2 FQNEAQ come from the germline V gene (reference sequence). The CDR3 runs 13 residues.

This clonotype has just a few counts. V usage is TRBV18 and J usage is TRBJ2-5, with D unresolved. The CDR3 is 14 residues long. V was pared by 0 bases and J by 5 bases, with 10 bases between. Germline CDR1 is KGHSH and CDR2 is LQKENI. As DNA, the CDR3 is TGTGCCAGCTCACCACCGTTTAAAGGGGAGACCCAGTACTTC. Its translation is CASSPPFKGETQYF.

The rearrangement links TRBV29-1 to TRBJ2-2; D is unclear. The CDR3 consists of 11 residues. Germline assignment: CDR1 SQVTM and CDR2 ANQGSEA. The V end was cut by 2 bases, the J end by 7 bases, with 5 bases between. The CDR3 coding sequence is TGCAGCGTTGAACGGTTCGGGGAGCTGTTTTTT. Residues: CSVERFGELFF.

This clonotype was detected only once. One junction end does not reproduce the germline sequence, and a read error may be involved. V and J are TRBV20-1 and TRBJ2-5; the D gene could be TRBD1 or TRBD2 (5 bases each). The CDR3 consists of 15 residues. Germline values: CDR1 DFQATT, CDR2 SNEGSKA (reference sequence). As DNA, the CDR3 is TGCAGTTCTAGAGATACCCCGGGACCTCGGGAGACCCAGTACTTC. Translated: CSSRDTPGPRETQYF.

This chain links TRBV29-1 with TRBJ1-2, with 8 bases that match TRBD1. The CDR3 sequence is 16 residues long. Germline CDR1 and CDR2: SQVTM and ANQGSEA. V gave up 6 bases and J gave up 7 bases; unmatched junction bases: 19. The CDR3 reads CSVLGAQGGVVFGYTF. The CDR3 DNA follows: TGCAGCGTCCTCGGTGCACAGGGGGGGGTTGTTTTTGGCTACACCTTC.

The rearrangement uses TRBV4-2 and TRBJ1-2, with a weak D call TRBD1 (6 bases). This CDR3 has 16 amino acids. In germline, CDR1 is LGHNA, CDR2 YNFKEQ. V was cut by 0 bases and J by 4 bases, with 15 bases left in between. CDR3 bases: TGTGCCAGCAGCCAAGATGAAAGGGGGGCCCTCTATGGCTACACCTTC. This encodes CASSQDERGALYGYTF.

This clonotype has just a few counts. The chain links TRBV10-3 to TRBJ2-7; possibly TRBD2 for D (5 bases). Germline V gives CDR1 ENHRY, CDR2 SYGVKD. The V end was cut by 7 bases, the J end by 10 bases, with 17 bases between. This CDR3 is 12 amino acids long. CDR3 amino acids: CAITSIEGEQYF. The CDR3 DNA is TGTGCCATCACCTCAATTGAGGGAGAACAGTACTTC.

The chain couples TRBV5-1 to TRBJ2-3; D tentatively reads TRBD1 or TRBD2 (7 bases each). Looked up from germline, CDR1 is SGHRS and CDR2 is YFSETQ. The CDR3 is 15 amino acids. The V gene lost 4 bases and the J gene lost 6 bases, with 18 bases spanning the gap. The CDR3: CASSLRLARGDTQYF. In DNA form, the CDR3 reads TGCGCCAGCAGCCTCCGACTAGCCAGGGGGGATACGCAGTATTTT.

This chain connects TRBV7-3 to TRBJ2-1; the D gene is possibly TRBD1 (5 bases). The tail of the sequence fits TRBJ2-7 better, so the J call may be wrong. This CDR3 contains 16 residues. The V gene's germline CDR1 is SGHTA and CDR2 FQGTGA. The chain's CDR3 is CASSPTRGATNNEQYF. CDR3 coding DNA: TGTGCCAGCAGCCCTACACGTGGGGCGACGAACAATGAGCAGTACTTC.

This clonotype has only a few counts. This chain uses TRBV9 with TRBJ2-7, with 9 bases aligning to TRBD1. The last part of the DNA fits TRBJ2-5 better; the J call may be wrong. The CDR3 is 16 amino acids. CDR1 is SGDLS, CDR2 YYNGEE, per germline. The CDR3 nucleotides are TGTGCCAGCAGCGCCCGTCCCGGGACAGGGTCGGAGACCCAGTACTTC. It codes for CASSARPGTGSETQYF.

This chain connects TRBV27 to TRBJ2-1; 9 bases agree with TRBD1. The ends lost 6 bases at V and 9 bases at J; junction bases unmatched: 6. CDR1 is MNHEY and CDR2 is SMNVEV in the germline V gene (reference sequence). CDR3 length: 13 residues. The CDR3 DNA sequence: TGTGCCAGCAGGCCGGACAGGGGTGGTGAGCAGTTCTTC. Protein product: CASRPDRGGEQFF.

The chain joins TRBV20-1 to TRBJ2-3; 13 bases are shared with TRBD2. Germline loops: CDR1 DFQATT, CDR2 SNEGSKA (reference sequence). This CDR3 spans 18 amino acids. The V segment lost 4 bases and the J segment 1 base; nucleotides outside the gene matches: 11. CDR3 sequence (DNA): TGCAGTGCTACCAGGTCGACTGGACTAGCGGGAGGCACAGATACGCAGTATTTT. It codes for CSATRSTGLAGGTDTQYF.

CDR3 residues: CASSPRGTNYEQYF. The CDR3 nucleotides are TGTGCCAGCAGCCCACGGGGGACTAATTACGAGCAGTACTTC. This chain connects TRBV5-6 to TRBJ2-5; TRBD2 aligns across 7 bases. The DNA end is a closer match to TRBJ2-7, so the J assignment may be wrong. Germline CDR1 SGHDT, CDR2 YYEEEE. This CDR3 comprises 14 residues.

This clonotype was found a few times. The V gene is TRBV20-1, the J gene TRBJ2-5; 13 bases are shared with TRBD2. Trimming at V came to 5 bases and at J to 11 bases, leaving 11 bases not matched to a gene. Germline CDR1 is DFQATT and CDR2 is SNEGSKA (reference sequence). The CDR3 spans 14 residues. The CDR3 sequence: CSASGLAGVGEQYF. The CDR3, as DNA: TGCAGTGCTTCCGGACTAGCGGGAGTAGGGGAGCAGTACTTC.

This clonotype was counted a few times. This chain's CDR3 is CAISDPPTGASYEQYF. The CDR3 bases are TGTGCCATCAGTGACCCCCCGACAGGGGCGTCCTACGAGCAGTACTTC. This rearrangement joins TRBV10-3 to TRBJ2-7; 8 nucleotides line up with TRBD1. Per the germline V gene, CDR1 is ENHRY and CDR2 is SYGVKD. V shed 3 bases and J 1 base; nucleotides not matched to a gene: 8. The CDR3 contains 16 residues.